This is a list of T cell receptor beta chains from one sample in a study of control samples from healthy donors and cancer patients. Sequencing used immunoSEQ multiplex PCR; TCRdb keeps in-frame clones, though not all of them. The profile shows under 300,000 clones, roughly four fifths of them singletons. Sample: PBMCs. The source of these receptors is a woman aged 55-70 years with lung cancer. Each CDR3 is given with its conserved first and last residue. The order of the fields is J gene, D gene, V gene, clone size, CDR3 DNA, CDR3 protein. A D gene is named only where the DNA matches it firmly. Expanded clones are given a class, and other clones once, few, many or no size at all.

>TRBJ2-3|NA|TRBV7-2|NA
TGTGCCAGCAGCTCCAGGGGGGTTAGCACAGATACGCAGTATTTT
CASSSRGVSTDTQYF
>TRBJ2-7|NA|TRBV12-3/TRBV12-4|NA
TGTGCCAGCATGGTCGGGGGAGGCCACGAGCAGTACTTC
CASMVGGGHEQYF
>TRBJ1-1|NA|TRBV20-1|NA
TGCAGTGCTAGATCGGACACTGAAGCTTTCTTT
CSARSDTEAFF
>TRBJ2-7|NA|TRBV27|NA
TGTGCCAGCAGTTCCCCCGACAGGCTCTACGAGCAGTACTTC
CASSSPDRLYEQYF
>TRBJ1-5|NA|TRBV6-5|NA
TGTGCCAGCAGTTACGACAGTGGGCAGCCCCAGCATTTT
CASSYDSGQPQHF
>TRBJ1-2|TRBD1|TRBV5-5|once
TGTGCCAGCAGCTTGGAGACAGGGGGTAATAACTATGGCTACACCTTC
CASSLETGGNNYGYTF
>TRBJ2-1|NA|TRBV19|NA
TGTGCCAGTAGTAATGGAGGGAACTCCTACAATGAGCAGTTCTTC
CASSNGGNSYNEQFF
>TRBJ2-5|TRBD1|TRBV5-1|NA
TGCGCCAGCAGCCCAGCGAGGGAGACAGGGTTCCCACAGTACTTC
CASSPARETGFPQYF
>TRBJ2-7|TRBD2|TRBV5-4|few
TGTGCCAGCAGCTCCTCCGTAGTCGGGAGGGCCTACGAGCAGTACTTC
CASSSSVVGRAYEQYF
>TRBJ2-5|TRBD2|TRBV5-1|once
TGCGCCAGCAGCCCCCTCACTAGCGGGGGTACCGAGACCCAGTACTTC
CASSPLTSGGTETQYF
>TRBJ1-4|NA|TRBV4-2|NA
TGTGCCAGCAGCCCCCGGGACATTACAACTAATGAAAAACTGTTTTTT
CASSPRDITTNEKLFF
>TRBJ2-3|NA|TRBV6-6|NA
TGTGCCACCGTTAGGACAGAAGCTAGCACAGATACGCAGTATTTT
CATVRTEASTDTQYF
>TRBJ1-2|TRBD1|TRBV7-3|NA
TGTGCCAGCAGCTTAAGGCCCCCGGGACAGGGTACTTTTGGCTACACCTTC
CASSLRPPGQGTFGYTF
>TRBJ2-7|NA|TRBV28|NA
TGTGCCAGCAGTTCAAGGAGCTCCTACGAGCAGTACTTC
CASSSRSSYEQYF
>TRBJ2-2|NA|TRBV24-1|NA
TGTGCCACCAGTAAAGAGCACACCGGGGAGCTGTTTTTT
CATSKEHTGELFF
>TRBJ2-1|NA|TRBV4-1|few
TGCGCCAGCAGCCAGTTACCGGGACCAAGCTCCTACAATGAGCAGTTCTTC
CASSQLPGPSSYNEQFF
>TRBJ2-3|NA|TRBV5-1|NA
TGCGCCAGCAGCCTAGGACAGTACACAGATACGCAGTATTTT
CASSLGQYTDTQYF
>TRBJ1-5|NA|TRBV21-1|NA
TGTGCCAGCAGCAAAGAGGGGGGGGGCAATCAGCCCCAGCATTTT
CASSKEGGGNQPQHF
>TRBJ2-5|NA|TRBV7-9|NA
TGTGCCAGCAGCTTAGGAATGGGGGGCCAAGAGACCCAGTACTTC
CASSLGMGGQETQYF
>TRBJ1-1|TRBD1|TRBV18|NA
TGTGCCAGCTCACTTAACAGGGGGCATGAAGCTTTCTTT
CASSLNRGHEAFF
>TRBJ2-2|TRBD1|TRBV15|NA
TGTGCCACCAGCAGAGATATAATGAGACAGGGGGTCCCCGGGGAGCTGTTTTTT
CATSRDIMRQGVPGELFF
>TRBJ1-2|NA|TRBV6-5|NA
TGTGCCAGCAGCTTCAACCTCCTCCGGGAACGCGGCTACACCTTC
CASSFNLLRERGYTF
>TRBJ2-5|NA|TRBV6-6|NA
TGTGCCAGCAGTTACTCCCGGGCCGTGGGGGAGACCCAGTACTTC
CASSYSRAVGETQYF
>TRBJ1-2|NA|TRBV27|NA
TGTGCCAGCAGTGCACAGGGTAGCTATGGCTACACCTTC
CASSAQGSYGYTF
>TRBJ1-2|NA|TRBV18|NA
TGTGCCAGCTCACCTTCGGAGATCTATGGCTACACCTTC
CASSPSEIYGYTF
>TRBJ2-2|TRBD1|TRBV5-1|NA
TGCGCCAGCAGCTTAGCATCTACGGGACAGGGCTCGGGGGAGCTGTTTTTT
CASSLASTGQGSGELFF
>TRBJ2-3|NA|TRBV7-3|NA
TGTGCCAGCAGCTTAATTTCGGGAAGGGGCACAGATACGCAGTATTTT
CASSLISGRGTDTQYF
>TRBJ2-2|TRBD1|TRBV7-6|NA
TGTGCCAGCAGCCCCAACAGGGGTGGGGGGGAGCTGTTTTTT
CASSPNRGGGELFF
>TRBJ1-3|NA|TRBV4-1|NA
TGCGCCAGCAGCCAAGGGACCGGGAACTCTGGAAACACCATATATTTT
CASSQGTGNSGNTIYF
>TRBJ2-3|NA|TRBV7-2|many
TGTGCCAGCAGCTTAGCGGGGAGCACAGATACGCAGTATTTT
CASSLAGSTDTQYF
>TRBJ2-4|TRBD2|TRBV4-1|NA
TGCGCCAGCAGCCAAGATCCTAGCGGGAGTAACTTCATTCAGTACTTC
CASSQDPSGSNFIQYF
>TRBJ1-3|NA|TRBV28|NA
TGTGCCAGCAGTTTAGGGGGGTCAGACACCATATATTTT
CASSLGGSDTIYF
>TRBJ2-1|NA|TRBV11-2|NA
TGTGCCAGCAGCGACGGGCCGAGCTCCTACAATGAGCAGTTCTTC
CASSDGPSSYNEQFF
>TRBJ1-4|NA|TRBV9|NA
TGTGCCAGCAGCGTAGGGACCGTTTCTAATGAAAAACTGTTTTTT
CASSVGTVSNEKLFF
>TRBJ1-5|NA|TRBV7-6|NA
TGTGCCAGCAGCTTAGGGACGGCTGGCGGCAATCAGCCCCAGCATTTT
CASSLGTAGGNQPQHF
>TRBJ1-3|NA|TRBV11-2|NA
TGTGCCAGCAGCTTAGTCGGACAGCCCTACTCTGGAAACACCATATATTTT
CASSLVGQPYSGNTIYF
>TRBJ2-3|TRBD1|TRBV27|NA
TGTGCCAGCAGTTTTGGGTGGACAGGGGTTGAGTATTTT
CASSFGWTGVEYF
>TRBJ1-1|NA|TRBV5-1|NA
TGCGCCAGCAGCCCCCTATCGGCAACTGGCACTGAAGCTTTCTTT
CASSPLSATGTEAFF
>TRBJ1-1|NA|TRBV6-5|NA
TGTGCCAGCAGTCCCCAGGGCTTTGGCACTGAAGCTTTCTTT
CASSPQGFGTEAFF
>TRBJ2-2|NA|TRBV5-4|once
TGTGCCAGCACCCCGGGGCAGGACACCGGGGAGCTGTTTTTT
CASTPGQDTGELFF
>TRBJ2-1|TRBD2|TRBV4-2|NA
TGTGCCAGCAGCCAAGTTGTTGCTAGCGGCTCCTACAATGAGCAGTTCTTC
CASSQVVASGSYNEQFF
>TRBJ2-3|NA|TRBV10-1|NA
TGCGCCAGCAGTGAAACGCTCACAGATACGCAGTATTTT
CASSETLTDTQYF
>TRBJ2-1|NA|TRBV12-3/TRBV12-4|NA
TGTGCCAGCAGTTGGAGGGATGAGCAGTTCTTC
CASSWRDEQFF
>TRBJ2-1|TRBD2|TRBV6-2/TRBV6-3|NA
TGTGCCAGCAGTTATTCGGGTGGACTAGCGGGAGGGTTCTACAATGAGCAGTTCTTC
CASSYSGGLAGGFYNEQFF
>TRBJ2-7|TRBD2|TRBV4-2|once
TGTGCCAGCAGTCAAGCGGGAGGGCTCTCCTACGAGCAGTACTTC
CASSQAGGLSYEQYF
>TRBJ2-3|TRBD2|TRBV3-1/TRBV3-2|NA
TGTGCCAGCAGTCCCTCTAGCGGGAGCGGCACAGATACGCAGTATTTT
CASSPSSGSGTDTQYF
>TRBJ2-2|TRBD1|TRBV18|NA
TGTGCCAGCTCACCGGGGACAGGGAACACCGGGGAGCTGTTTTTT
CASSPGTGNTGELFF
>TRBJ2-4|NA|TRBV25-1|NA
TGTGCCAGCAGTGAATTAGGAGAGAAAAACATTCAGTACTTC
CASSELGEKNIQYF
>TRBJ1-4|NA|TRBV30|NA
TGTGCCTGGAGTGTGAGTGAAAAACTGTTTTTT
CAWSVSEKLFF
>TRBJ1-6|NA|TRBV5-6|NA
TGTGCCAGCAGTGTTGAGACAGCCGTCACCTATAATTCACCCCTCCACTTT
CASSVETAVTYNSPLHF
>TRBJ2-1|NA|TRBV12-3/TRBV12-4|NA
TGTGCCAGCAGTTGGGCCTACAATGAGCAGTTCTTC
CASSWAYNEQFF
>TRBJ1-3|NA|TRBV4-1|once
TGCGCCAGCAGCCAAGAGACGACAAACTCTGGAAACACCATATATTTT
CASSQETTNSGNTIYF